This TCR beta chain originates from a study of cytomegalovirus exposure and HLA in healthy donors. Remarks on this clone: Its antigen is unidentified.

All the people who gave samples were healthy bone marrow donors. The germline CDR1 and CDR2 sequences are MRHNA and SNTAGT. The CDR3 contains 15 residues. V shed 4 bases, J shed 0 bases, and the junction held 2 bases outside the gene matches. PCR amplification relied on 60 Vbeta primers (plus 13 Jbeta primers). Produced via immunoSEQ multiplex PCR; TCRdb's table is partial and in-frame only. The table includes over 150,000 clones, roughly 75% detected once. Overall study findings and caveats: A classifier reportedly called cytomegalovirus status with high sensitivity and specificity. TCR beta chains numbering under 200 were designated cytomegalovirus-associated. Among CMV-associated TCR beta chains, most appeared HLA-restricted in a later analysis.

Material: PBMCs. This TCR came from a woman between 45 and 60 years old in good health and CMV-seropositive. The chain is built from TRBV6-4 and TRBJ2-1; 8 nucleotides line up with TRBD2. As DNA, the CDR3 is TGTGCCAGCAGTGTCGGACTAGCCTCCTACAATGAGCAGTTCTTC. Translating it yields CASSVGLASYNEQFF.